This T cell receptor beta chain stems from a study of T cells in severe cutaneous drug reactions (dated by TCRdb to about 2019). A note on the overall study: Recruitment took place between the early 2010s and the late 2010s, drawing patients from Taiwan, Thailand and a European registry network. Only patients with a probable or definite SJS/TEN or DRESS diagnosis by RegiSCAR criteria were enrolled. The Naranjo algorithm and the ALDEN drug causality algorithm were used to assign the culprit drug. Biological samples, such as blister fluids/cells and PBMC, were collected from patients during the acute or recovery stage. The study paired bulk TCR sequencing with single-cell sequencing, quantitative PCR validation, functional assays and transgenic mouse experiments. Libraries were prepared using iRepertoire multiplex PCR, and a comparison was cited by the authors in which similar capture of abundant clonotypes was shown across iRepertoire and 5' RACE methods with or without UMI.

With respect to this clonotype: It lacks a known antigen.

For both bulk and single-cell sequencing, libraries were prepared with the iRepertoire multiplex PCR system and TCR subtype-specific primers. Multiplex PCR with primers aimed at the V, D and J gene regions produced the bulk TCR beta libraries. Roughly 95-500 ng of RNA per sample served as input for bulk TCR library preparation. An Illumina MiSeq was used to sequence the bulk TCR beta amplicons. The paper's data handling went like this. Sample misassignments and low-quality sequencing reads were filtered out during quality control steps. CDR3 was defined as the amino acids between the V-gene Y[YFLI]C motif and the J-segment [FW]GXGT motif. CDR3 clonotypes and TRBV and TRBJ gene assignments were based on the IMGT database. For each sample, TRBV expression was normalized against the mean for the same gene in PBMC from 40 to 55 healthy donors. TCRdb reanalyzed the reads, keeping one entry per CDR3 protein sequence and omitting DNA. These V and J calls originate from TCRdb's pipeline instead of the authors' own analysis. The table of this sample itemizes roughly 7,000 distinct CDR3 sequences. The ten largest make up roughly 31% of the sample.

The germline V gene sets CDR1 to ENHRY and CDR2 to SYGVKD. Reading from cysteine to phenylalanine, the CDR3 counts 15 amino acids. Only the protein is available. Sequenced donors were patients with carbamazepine-induced Stevens-Johnson syndrome or toxic epidermal necrolysis (CBZ-SJS/TEN). To look for drug-specific clonotypes, next-generation sequencing was used to profile the T cell receptor repertoires of patients with drug-induced severe cutaneous adverse reactions. The RNA source was either peripheral blood mononuclear cells or blister cells from skin lesions. On the study overall, not on this receptor specifically: CBZ-SJS/TEN patients showed strongly increased TRBV12-4 usage, with averages of approximately 32% in blister cells and 4% to 5.5% in PBMC. All seven CBZ-SJS/TEN blister samples contained a public TCRbeta CDR3 (mean around 15%), which was undetectable or scarce in tolerant-control and healthy-donor PBMC. The authors noted that whether the public TCR generalizes to SJS/TEN caused by other drugs still needs further study.

Sequencing was done on a sample of cells from a skin blister. The label giving this sample's cell subset or site can be read as: unsorted cells from skin lesion blisters. The V gene is TRBV10-3 and the J gene is TRBJ1-2; TCRdb's assignment of TRBD1 cannot be checked, as there is no DNA. The origin of this receptor is a human donor with toxic epidermal necrolysis, a severe cutaneous drug reaction. The CDR3 reads CAIGGDREGNYGYTF.